This T cell receptor beta chain comes out of a study of T cell responses to AZD1222 COVID-19 vaccine. Study-wide findings and caveats: Reportedly, nearly half of unique spike TCRs recognized epitopes outside B.1.351/B.1.1.7 mutations. Repertoires were obtained only post-peak T cell response. Seropositivity was recorded at baseline in only a handful of AZD1222 recipients.

Notes on this clone: Antigen specificity is unknown.

Libraries were prepared by immunoSEQ multiplex PCR; TCRdb keeps only in-frame clonotypes and omits some of them. The sample includes approximately 130,000 clones, 90% to 95% seen only once; the top ten take approximately 3.4%. The TCR was taken from an adult in good health. The sequenced sample was peripheral blood, obtained on day 0 of AZD1222 vaccination.

The CDR3 here is CASSRSLRLNTEAFF. The DNA for the CDR3 is TGTGCCAGCAGTCGGTCCCTACGGCTAAACACTGAAGCTTTCTTT. V gene TRBV28 combines with J gene TRBJ1-1; D is undetermined. This CDR3 comprises 15 residues. Trimming stripped 5 bases from V and 2 bases from J, with 15 bases between. Germline assignment: CDR1 MDHEN and CDR2 SYDVKM.